This T cell receptor (beta chain) was captured by sequencing in a study of cytomegalovirus exposure and HLA in healthy donors. Study-wide results and caveats: Later, an analysis found that common viral pathogens appeared to be linked with several of the most significant clusters. Earlier analysis looked at TCR beta V segments, and most were productive about 90% or about 30% of the time. A reported reduction in N-insertions relative to the roughly 710-donor mean was seen in an Asian-associated ancestry cluster in a later analysis.

Notes on this clone: Its antigen is not identified.

The CDR3 has 15 amino acids. The ends were cut back, 3 bases at V and 2 bases at J, with 12 bases in the middle. Germline V gene sequence: CDR1 SGHDN, CDR2 FVKESK. In the PCR, 60 Vbeta and 13 Jbeta primers were used. Clones were read by immunoSEQ multiplex PCR, and TCRdb kept only the in-frame ones, dropping some. The data hold around 95,000 clones, with around 86% observed a single time. The chain uses TRBV14 and TRBJ2-3; a weak D match, TRBD2 (6 bases). The sequence came from a female donor in good health and CMV-seropositive. The specimen was PBMCs. DNA for the CDR3: TGTGCCAGCAGCCATGGGGGGATCGTCACAGATACGCAGTATTTT. This codes for CASSHGGIVTDTQYF.